Sequencing of this T cell receptor (beta chain) was carried out in a study of T cell changes during pregnancy in multiple sclerosis. The CDR3 spans 17 residues. Germline assignment: CDR1 SGHVS and CDR2 FQNEAQ. V dropped 5 bases and J dropped 4; count of bases not matched to a gene: 14. TCRdb's table, derived via immunoSEQ multiplex PCR, lists solely in-frame clones and lacks some. The profile shows 80,000 or so clones, about 90% of them singletons. The source material was peripheral blood, sampled before pregnancy. This TCR derives from a female donor with multiple sclerosis, enrolled in a pregnancy study. The chain employs TRBV7-8 and TRBJ2-7; 10 nucleotides agree with TRBD1. CDR3 residues: CASSLGGQGFLPYEQYF. The CDR3 coding sequence is TGTGCCAGCAGCCTCGGGGGACAGGGGTTTTTACCGTACGAGCAGTACTTC.